This T cell receptor (beta chain) was found in a study of long-term antiretroviral therapy in people with HIV. The authors ran the immunoSEQ assay, v3.0, at survey level. TCRdb keeps only in-frame clones here, not all; method: immunoSEQ multiplex PCR. The table records some 16,000 clones, 85% to 95% of them present only once. The CDR3 has 13 residues. Germline-derived CDR1 and CDR2 are SNHLY and FYNNEI. Trimming left V 8 bases short and J 6 bases short, with 14 bases between. The sequences come from unsorted PBMCs, collected less than 11 years after starting antiretroviral therapy. The TCR comes from a man younger than 45 with HIV. The V and J genes are TRBV2 and TRBJ1-5, with TRBD1 as a possible D gene (6 bases). The CDR3 coding sequence is TGTGCCAGCGTTGAGGGAGGGGGTCAGCCCCAGCATTTT. Translated, it gives CASVEGGGQPQHF.